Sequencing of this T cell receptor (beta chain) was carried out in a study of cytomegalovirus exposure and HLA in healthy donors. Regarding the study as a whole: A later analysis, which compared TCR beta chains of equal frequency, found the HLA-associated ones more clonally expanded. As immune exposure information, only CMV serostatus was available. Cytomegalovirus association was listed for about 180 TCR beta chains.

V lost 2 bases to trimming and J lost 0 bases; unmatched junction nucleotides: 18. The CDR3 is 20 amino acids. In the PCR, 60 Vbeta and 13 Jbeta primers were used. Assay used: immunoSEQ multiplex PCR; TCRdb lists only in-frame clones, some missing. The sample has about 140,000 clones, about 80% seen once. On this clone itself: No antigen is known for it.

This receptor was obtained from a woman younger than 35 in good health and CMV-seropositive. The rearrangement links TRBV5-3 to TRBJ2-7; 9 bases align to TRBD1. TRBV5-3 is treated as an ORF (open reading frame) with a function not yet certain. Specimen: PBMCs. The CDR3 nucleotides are TGTGCCAGAAGCTTTGATTTTGCCGGCCGGGACAGGGTTCCCTCCTACGAGCAGTACTTC. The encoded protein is CARSFDFAGRDRVPSYEQYF.